Listed below are T cell receptor beta chains from one sample, sequenced in a study of blood T cells in healthy people across ages. TCRdb recomputed calls from the 5' RACE reads with MiXCR, one row per CDR3 protein. The repertoire holds 600,000 to 1,000,000 distinct CDR3 sequences, with around a quarter as singletons. The data were also submitted as part of a second study, on T cells of mothers and their children.

Material: blood. The receptor source for this set is a boy younger than 18 in good health. CDR3s include the opening cysteine and the closing phenylalanine or tryptophan. The D gene is left open where the match is weak. Clone size appears in some rows only: once, few, many, or a class for an expanded clone.

V	D	size	J	length	DNA	CDR3
TRBV29-1	NA	NA	TRBJ1-1	10	TGCAGCGTTGATATAGGGGAGGCTTTCTTT	CSVDIGEAFF
TRBV7-3	NA	few	TRBJ2-7	15	TGTGCCAGCAGCCTAGGGGCGGGGCGGGACAACGAGCAGTACTTC	CASSLGAGRDNEQYF
TRBV29-1	NA	NA	TRBJ1-2	10	TGCAGCGCCTTCGACTATGGCTACACCTTC	CSAFDYGYTF
TRBV20-1	NA	NA	TRBJ1-2	13	TGCAGTGCTAGAGATCCCTACGGGAGGGGCTACACCTTC	CSARDPYGRGYTF
TRBV11-3	NA	few	TRBJ2-5	11	TGTGCCAGCAGCTCTTCCGGGACCCAGTACTTC	CASSSSGTQYF
TRBV4-1	TRBD1	NA	TRBJ1-1	18	TGCGCCAGCAGCCAAGACCCGGGACAGAGCATGACGAACACTGAAGCTTTCTTT	CASSQDPGQSMTNTEAFF
TRBV29-1	TRBD2	NA	TRBJ2-3	18	TGCAGCGTTTGGGGACTAGCGGGAGCTGATTCCTATCCAGATACGCAGTATTTT	CSVWGLAGADSYPDTQYF
TRBV29-1	TRBD1	NA	TRBJ2-7	14	TGCAGCGTTTTGCCTGGACAGGGATACTACGAGCAGTACTTC	CSVLPGQGYYEQYF
TRBV7-3	NA	NA	TRBJ2-3	13	TGTGCCAGCAGCATAAGACAGTCAGATACGCAGTATTTT	CASSIRQSDTQYF
TRBV9	NA	NA	TRBJ2-4	15	TGTGCCAGCAGCGTAACAGCAGTCCCCAAAAACATTCAGTACTTC	CASSVTAVPKNIQYF
TRBV4-1	NA	few	TRBJ2-1	12	TGCGCCAGCAGCCAAGTATTGGGTGAGCAGTTCTTC	CASSQVLGEQFF
TRBV12-3/TRBV12-4	NA	NA	TRBJ2-3	13	TGTGCCAGCAGTTCTCTCGCGTCAGATACGCAGTATTTT	CASSSLASDTQYF
TRBV7-6	NA	few	TRBJ1-4	15	TGTGCCAGCAGCTTAGGAAGGGGAATGGATGAAAAACTGTTTTTT	CASSLGRGMDEKLFF
TRBV20-1	NA	NA	TRBJ1-1	14	TGCAGTGCTAGAGCTCCGGCAGGGAACACTGAAGCTTTCTTT	CSARAPAGNTEAFF
TRBV29-1	NA	few	TRBJ2-7	12	TGCTCCGTCGAGGGTGGTACCGGCGAGCAGTACTTC	CSVEGGTGEQYF
TRBV29-1	NA	few	TRBJ2-5	13	TGCAGCGTTGACGGGGGGCGACCGGAGACCCAGTACTTC	CSVDGGRPETQYF
TRBV20-1	NA	NA	TRBJ2-7	14	TGCAGTGCTAGAGTGGGCGGGGTATCCTACGAGCAGTACTTC	CSARVGGVSYEQYF
TRBV7-6	TRBD1	NA	TRBJ2-2	17	TGTGCCAGCAGCTTAGCGCTAGGGACAGGGAACACCGGGGAGCTGTTTTTT	CASSLALGTGNTGELFF
TRBV7-9	NA	NA	TRBJ2-7	17	TGTGCCAGCAGCTTAGGGTCGGACAGCGCCTACACCTACGAGCAGTACTTC	CASSLGSDSAYTYEQYF
TRBV29-1	NA	NA	TRBJ2-5	12	TGCAGCGTTGGCCCGTGGGACAATGAGCAGCTCTTC	CSVGPWDNEQLF
TRBV20-1	NA	NA	TRBJ2-2	16	TGCAGTGCTAGGGGAAGCGGGCTAGCAAACACCGGGGAGCTGTTTTTT	CSARGSGLANTGELFF
TRBV29-1	NA	NA	TRBJ2-3	15	TGCAGCGTTCCGTACCGGGACGTAAGCACAGATACGCAGTATTTT	CSVPYRDVSTDTQYF
TRBV2	NA	NA	TRBJ2-5	15	TGTGCCAGCAGGGCAACAGGCGATCGGGCGGAGACCCAGTACTTC	CASRATGDRAETQYF
TRBV5-1	NA	few	TRBJ2-7	15	TGCGCCAGCAGCTACTCCGGGACGAACTACTACGAGCAGTACTTC	CASSYSGTNYYEQYF
TRBV7-3	NA	few	TRBJ2-2	16	TGTGCCAGCAGCTTACCGGAGGGGTTCGGGACCGGGGAGCTGTTTTTT	CASSLPEGFGTGELFF
TRBV7-9	NA	few	TRBJ1-2	13	TGTGCCAGCAGCCAGCGTGACTTGAGTGGCTACACCTTC	CASSQRDLSGYTF
TRBV14	TRBD2	NA	TRBJ2-1	17	TGTGCCAGCAGCCAAGATGTTACTCTAGCGGGGTACAATGAGCAGTTCTTC	CASSQDVTLAGYNEQFF
TRBV28	NA	NA	TRBJ2-7	12	TGTGCCGGCAGTTTTTCGGTGGGGGAGCAGTACTTC	CAGSFSVGEQYF
TRBV29-1	TRBD2	NA	TRBJ2-7	15	TGCAGCGTTGAAGTGACTAGCGGGGCCTCCTACGAGCAGTACTTC	CSVEVTSGASYEQYF
TRBV4-3	TRBD2	NA	TRBJ2-7	15	TGCGCCAGCAGCCAAGATCAAGCGGGGGTCTACGAGCAGTACTTC	CASSQDQAGVYEQYF
TRBV6-5	NA	NA	TRBJ1-1	14	TGTGCCAGCAGTTACTGGGAGGGGTACGCTGAAGCTTTCTTT	CASSYWEGYAEAFF
TRBV5-5	NA	few	TRBJ2-1	15	TGTGCCAGCAGCCGAACAGGTAGCTCCTACAATGAGCAGTTCTTC	CASSRTGSSYNEQFF
TRBV4-3	NA	NA	TRBJ2-6	17	TGCGCCAGCAGCCAAGATCATCGGACTTCTGGGGCCAACGTCCTGACTTTC	CASSQDHRTSGANVLTF
TRBV7-9	NA	few	TRBJ1-1	15	TGTGCCAGCAGCTCTGTGGGACGGATGAACACTGAAGCTTTCTTT	CASSSVGRMNTEAFF
TRBV7-3	TRBD2	NA	TRBJ2-1	15	TGTGCCAGCAGGTATAGCGGGTCCTCCTACAATGAGCAGTTCTTC	CASRYSGSSYNEQFF
TRBV14	TRBD2	few	TRBJ2-1	16	TGTGCCAGCAGCCAAGAGGGGCGGGAGCCTTACAATGAGCAGTTCTTC	CASSQEGREPYNEQFF
TRBV11-2	NA	few	TRBJ2-7	13	TGTGCCAGCAGTTCCTGGGCGCGTTACGAGCAGTACTTC	CASSSWARYEQYF
TRBV7-2	TRBD1	NA	TRBJ2-7	18	TGTGCCAGCAGCTTTAAGGGGCCGGTCGGGACAGGGAGCTACGAGCAGTACTTC	CASSFKGPVGTGSYEQYF
TRBV28	NA	once	TRBJ2-1	11	TGTGCCAGCAGTTTTTTGGGTGAGCAGTTCTTC	CASSFLGEQFF
TRBV14	TRBD1	few	TRBJ1-5	16	TGTGCCAGCAGCCAAGATGATACAGGGGGCGATCAGCCCCAGCATTTT	CASSQDDTGGDQPQHF
TRBV20-1	TRBD1	NA	TRBJ1-5	15	TGCAGTGCTAGAGATCACAGGGGACTTAATCAGCCCCAGCATTTT	CSARDHRGLNQPQHF
TRBV24-1	NA	NA	TRBJ2-7	13	TGTGCCACCAGTCCCCGGGGAGCCTACGAGCAGTACTTC	CATSPRGAYEQYF
TRBV7-2	NA	NA	TRBJ2-7	18	TGTGCCAGCAGCTTGTTTCCTAGGGAGACTAGAGCTAACTACGAGCAGCACTTC	CASSLFPRETRANYEQHF
TRBV27	NA	NA	TRBJ1-1	14	TGTGCCAGCAGTCTGGACACGGTAAGCACTGAAGCTTTCTTT	CASSLDTVSTEAFF
TRBV4-3	NA	few	TRBJ2-2	13	TGCGCCAGCAGCCAAGGAGTCTTCGGGGAGCTGTTTTTT	CASSQGVFGELFF
TRBV18	NA	few	TRBJ2-5	12	TGTGCCAGCGCTGGGATCGAGGAGACCCAGTACTTC	CASAGIEETQYF
TRBV5-1	NA	once	TRBJ2-7	14	TGCGCCAGCAGCGGAGGGGACGGAAACTACGAGCAGTACTTC	CASSGGDGNYEQYF
TRBV7-9	NA	few	TRBJ2-3	12	TGTGCCAGCAGCCGGATCACAGATACGCAGTATTTT	CASSRITDTQYF
TRBV20-1	NA	NA	TRBJ2-1	15	TGCAGTGCTAGGAGCTCAGGAGGAAAAAGGAATGAGCAGTTCTTC	CSARSSGGKRNEQFF
TRBV2	NA	few	TRBJ1-3	15	TGTGCCAGCGTCAGGGCGCCGAGTTTTGAAAACACCATATATTTT	CASVRAPSFENTIYF
TRBV4-1	TRBD2	few	TRBJ2-3	16	TGCGCCAGCAGCCAGACTAGCGGGGGTAGCACAGATACGCAGTATTTT	CASSQTSGGSTDTQYF
TRBV4-3	NA	NA	TRBJ1-2	13	TGCGCCAGCAGCCAAGATCGGGTAGATGGCTACACCTTC	CASSQDRVDGYTF
TRBV12-3/TRBV12-4	NA	NA	TRBJ2-3	15	TGTGCCAGCAGTTTAGGGGGGGGGCCTGGAGATACGCAGTATTTT	CASSLGGGPGDTQYF
TRBV6-6	TRBD1	NA	TRBJ1-4	14	TGTGCCAGCAGGCACGACAGGGTCGGCGAAAAACTGTTTTTT	CASRHDRVGEKLFF